The 10 T cell receptor beta chains given below trace back to one sample, sequenced in a study of blood T cell repertoires in COVID-19. TCRdb's copy holds only in-frame clones and misses some; the assay was immunoSEQ multiplex PCR. The sample includes fewer than 200,000 clones, about 85% of them seen just once. The source material was peripheral blood. The receptors were sampled from a man aged 55 to 70 with active or convalescent COVID-19.

This rearrangement joins TRBV7-9 to TRBJ2-2; TRBD1 aligns across 10 bases. Per germline, CDR1 SEHNR and CDR2 FQNEAQ (reference sequence). CDR3 length: 18 amino acids. Germline trimming cut 4 bases from V and 3 bases from J; bases unmatched to any gene: 11. The CDR3 bases are TGTGCCAGCAGCTGGAAGACGGGACAGGGGAGCGACACCGGGGAGCTGTTTTTT. This encodes CASSWKTGQGSDTGELFF.

The rearrangement links TRBV19 to TRBJ2-1, with D perhaps TRBD2 (6 bases). V shed 8 bases and J shed 7 bases, with 18 bases lying between them. Per germline, CDR1 LNHDA and CDR2 SQIVND (reference sequence). The CDR3 sequence is 14 residues long. The CDR3 bases are TGTGCCAGTGCCGACGGAGGGTTGAGAAATGAGCAGTTCTTC. Translating it yields CASADGGLRNEQFF.

The table lists this clone with a few counts. CDR3 nucleotides: TGTGCCAGTAGTAGAGGGTCCACTGAAGCTTTCTTT. It yields the protein CASSRGSTEAFF. The chain links TRBV19 to TRBJ1-1; D unresolved. The CDR3 loop spans 12 amino acids. Germline CDR1 reads LNHDA; CDR2 reads SQIVND (reference sequence). V lost 4 bases, J lost 4 bases, and 7 bases lay in between.

The chain has TRBV30 and TRBJ1-2, with D possibly matching TRBD1 (5 bases). V was clipped by 5 bases and J by 4 bases, with 11 bases between them. The CDR3 is made up of 12 amino acids. Germline CDR1 reads GTSNPN; CDR2 reads SVGIG (reference sequence). In nucleotides, the CDR3 is TGTGCCTGGTCCAGGGTGAGCTATGGCTACACCTTC. Residues: CAWSRVSYGYTF.

V and J are TRBV11-2 and TRBJ2-1; a possible D gene is TRBD2 (6 bases). Trimming shortened V by 5 bases and J by 7 bases, and 18 bases separated the two germline ends. This CDR3 region has 15 residues. Per germline, CDR1 SGHAT and CDR2 FQNNGV. The CDR3 loop reads CASSPLVEGRNEQFF. As DNA, the CDR3 is TGTGCCAGCAGCCCCCTCGTAGAGGGGAGGAATGAGCAGTTCTTC. The whole variable domain, filled in from reference TRBV11-2 and TRBJ2-1, reads EAGVAQSPRYKIIEKRQSVAFWCNPISGHATLYWYQQILGQGPKLLIQFQNNGVVDDSQLPKDRFSAERLKGVDSTLKIQPAKLEDSAVYLCASSPLVEGRNEQFFGPGTRLTVL.

This chain connects TRBV6-5 to TRBJ1-6; 9 nucleotides match TRBD1. The CDR3 loop spans 15 amino acids. The germline V gene has CDR1 MNHEY and CDR2 SVGAGI. The ends lost 3 bases at V and 7 bases at J; junction bases unmatched: 4. Here the CDR3 DNA reads TGTGCCAGCAGTTATGGAGGGACAGGGAATTCACCCCTCCACTTT. Its protein product is CASSYGGTGNSPLHF.

This clone was seen many times. J is TRBJ2-5 and V is TRBV5-6, with 10 nucleotides matching TRBD2. The V segment lost 3 bases and the J segment 5 bases; nucleotides outside the gene matches: 13. This CDR3 region has 17 residues. CDR1 and CDR2 (germline): SGHDT, YYEEEE. The chain's CDR3 is CASSSKRGGAGMETQYF. The CDR3 DNA reads as TGTGCCAGCAGCTCTAAGCGGGGGGGCGCCGGGATGGAGACCCAGTACTTC.

This chain links TRBV6-5 with TRBJ2-5; 10 bases agree with TRBD1. Germline V gene lookup returns CDR1 MNHEY and CDR2 SVGAGI. The CDR3 contains 13 residues. V lost 10 bases to trimming and J lost 5 bases; unmatched junction nucleotides: 7. The CDR3 loop reads CATRQGARETQYF. Written as DNA, the CDR3 is TGTGCCACCCGACAGGGGGCTCGGGAGACCCAGTACTTC.

The chain combines TRBV19 with TRBJ2-2, with a possible D match to TRBD1 (5 bases). CDR3 size: 15 residues. The ends were cut back, 7 bases at V and 5 bases at J, with 17 bases in the middle. The germline V gene encodes CDR1 LNHDA and CDR2 SQIVND (reference sequence). For the CDR3, the DNA is TGTGCCAGTATAAAAGGGGTTGAAGAGACCGGGGAGCTGTTTTTT. This codes for CASIKGVEETGELFF.

The rearrangement joins TRBV9 to TRBJ1-1, with 11 bases fitting TRBD1. V shed 0 bases and J 1 base; nucleotides not matched to a gene: 5. The CDR3 runs to 17 residues. Germline V lookup: CDR1 SGDLS, CDR2 YYNGEE. The chain's CDR3 is CASSVGWTGGTNTEAFF. The CDR3 region has the DNA TGTGCCAGCAGCGTAGGCTGGACAGGGGGCACGAACACTGAAGCTTTCTTT.